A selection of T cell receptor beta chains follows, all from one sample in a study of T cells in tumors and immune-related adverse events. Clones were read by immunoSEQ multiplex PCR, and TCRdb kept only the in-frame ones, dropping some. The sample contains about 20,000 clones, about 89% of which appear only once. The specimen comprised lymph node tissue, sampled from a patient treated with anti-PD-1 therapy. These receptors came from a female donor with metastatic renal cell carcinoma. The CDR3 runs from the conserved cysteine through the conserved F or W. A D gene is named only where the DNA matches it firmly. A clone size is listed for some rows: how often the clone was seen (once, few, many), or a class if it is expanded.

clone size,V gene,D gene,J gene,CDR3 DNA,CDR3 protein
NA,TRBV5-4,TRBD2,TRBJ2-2,TGTGCCAGCAGCCCCTTGGGGGGGACGCTGTTTTTT,CASSPLGGTLFF
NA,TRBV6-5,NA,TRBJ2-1,TGTGCCAGCAGTCTCCTTATTTACAATGAGCAGTTCTTC,CASSLLIYNEQFF
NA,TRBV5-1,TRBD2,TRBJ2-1,TGCGCCAGCAGCTTGGGACTAGCCAATGAGCAGTTCTTC,CASSLGLANEQFF
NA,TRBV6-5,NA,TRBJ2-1,TGTGCCAGCAGTTACGGGACTGGGCAGTTCTTC,CASSYGTGQFF
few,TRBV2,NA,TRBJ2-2,TGTGCCAGCAGACATGGACACGCGAACACCGGGGAGCTGTTTTTT,CASRHGHANTGELFF
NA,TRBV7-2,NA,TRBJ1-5,TGTGCCAGTACACCCACCGTCGGGGGAGGTCAGCCCCAGCATTTT,CASTPTVGGGQPQHF
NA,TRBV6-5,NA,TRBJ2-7,TGTGCCAGCAGTTACGGGTCCGGAAGCTACGAGCAGTACTTC,CASSYGSGSYEQYF
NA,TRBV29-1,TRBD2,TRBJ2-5,TGCAGCGTCGACGGGACTAGCGGGGAAGAGACCCAGTACTTC,CSVDGTSGEETQYF
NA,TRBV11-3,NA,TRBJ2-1,TGTGCCAGCAGCTTAGATCTAGCAACTTACAATGAGCAGTTCTTC,CASSLDLATYNEQFF
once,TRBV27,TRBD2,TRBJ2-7,TGTGCCAGCAGTTTACGCTCGGGACTAGCGGGCTCCTACGAGCAGTACTTC,CASSLRSGLAGSYEQYF
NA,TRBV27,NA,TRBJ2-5,TGTGCCAGCAGTTTACGGGCGGGGAGGGGGCTTGAGACCCAGTACTTC,CASSLRAGRGLETQYF
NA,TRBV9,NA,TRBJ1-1,TGTGCCAGCAGCGTAGCTAGGGACACTGAAGCTTTCTTT,CASSVARDTEAFF
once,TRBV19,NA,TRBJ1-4,TGTGCCAGTAGTATAAATCGGGGTAATGAAAAACTGTTTTTT,CASSINRGNEKLFF
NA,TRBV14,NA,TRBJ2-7,TGCCCCGAGGGCCCCTACGAGCAGTACTTC,CPEGPYEQYF
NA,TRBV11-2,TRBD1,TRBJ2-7,TGTGCCAGCAGCTTGGGACAGGGAGGCTACGAGCAGTACTTC,CASSLGQGGYEQYF
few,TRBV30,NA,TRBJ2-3,TGTGCCTGGAGTGTGAGGCGTGATTTTGGCACAGATACGCAGTATTTT,CAWSVRRDFGTDTQYF
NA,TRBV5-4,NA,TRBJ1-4,TGTGCCAGCAGCACGGACGGACCTAATGAAAAACTGTTTTTT,CASSTDGPNEKLFF
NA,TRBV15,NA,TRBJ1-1,TGTGCCACCAGCAGAGATCTGGACAGTGAAGCTTTCTTT,CATSRDLDSEAFF
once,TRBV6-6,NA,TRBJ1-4,TGTGCCAGCACTGTAGACAGAAAACTGTTTTTT,CASTVDRKLFF
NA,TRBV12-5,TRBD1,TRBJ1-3,TGTGCTAGTGGCCGCCTGATCCCGGGACAGGGGACTTACTCTGGAAACACCATATATTTT,CASGRLIPGQGTYSGNTIYF
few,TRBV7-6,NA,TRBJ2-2,TGTGCCAGCAGCTTATCGGGCGGAACCGGGGAGCTGTTTTTT,CASSLSGGTGELFF
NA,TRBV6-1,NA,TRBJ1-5,TGTGCCAGCAGTCAATCCCAGGGAGGCTATCAGCCCCAGCATTTT,CASSQSQGGYQPQHF
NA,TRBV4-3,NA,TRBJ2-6,TGCGCCAGCAGCCAAGTCTTGAGTGGGGCCAACGTCCTGACTTTC,CASSQVLSGANVLTF
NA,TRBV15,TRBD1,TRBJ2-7,TGTGCCACCAGCATCCGGACAGGTGTCTACGAGCAGTACTTC,CATSIRTGVYEQYF
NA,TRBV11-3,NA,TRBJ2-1,TGTGCCAGCAGCTTAGGGACAGCTTCCCTCTACAATGAGCAGTTCTTC,CASSLGTASLYNEQFF
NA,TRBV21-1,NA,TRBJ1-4,TGTGCCGAGCCAGCAACTAATGAAAAACTGTTTTTT,CAEPATNEKLFF
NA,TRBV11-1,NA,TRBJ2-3,TGTGCCAGCAGCTTAGCCGCTGGGGATACGCAGTATTTT,CASSLAAGDTQYF
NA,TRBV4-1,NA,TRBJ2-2,TGCGCCAGCAGCCCCCGGGGCACCGGGGAGCTGTTTTTT,CASSPRGTGELFF
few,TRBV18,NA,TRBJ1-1,TGTGCCAGCTCACCACGGGGGGGTAGCACTGAAGCTTTCTTT,CASSPRGGSTEAFF
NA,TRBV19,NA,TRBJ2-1,TGTGCCAGTAGTATTGTTCACAATGAGCAGTTCTTC,CASSIVHNEQFF
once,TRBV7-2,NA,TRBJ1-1,TGTGCCAGCAGCTTATGGGCAGGAGAACAAGCTTTCTTT,CASSLWAGEQAFF
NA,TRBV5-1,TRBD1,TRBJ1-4,TGCGCCAGCAGCTTCACCGCATTGACAGGGCTCTACGACGAAAAACTGTTTTTT,CASSFTALTGLYDEKLFF
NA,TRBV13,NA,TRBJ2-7,TGTGCCAGCAGCATCCGGGACAAGCTGAACGAGCAGTACTTC,CASSIRDKLNEQYF
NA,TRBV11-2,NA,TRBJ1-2,TGTGCCAGCAGCCCCTCACAGGGATTGGGAGGCTACACCTTC,CASSPSQGLGGYTF
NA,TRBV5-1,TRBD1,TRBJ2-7,TGCGCCAGCAGCTTGGGAACAGGGACAGGATCCTCGAACGAGCAGTACTTC,CASSLGTGTGSSNEQYF
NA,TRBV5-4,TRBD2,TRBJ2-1,TGTGCCAGCAACTTCCCGGGACTAGCGGGGGGCACCTTGCCCGATGAGCAGTTCTTC,CASNFPGLAGGTLPDEQFF